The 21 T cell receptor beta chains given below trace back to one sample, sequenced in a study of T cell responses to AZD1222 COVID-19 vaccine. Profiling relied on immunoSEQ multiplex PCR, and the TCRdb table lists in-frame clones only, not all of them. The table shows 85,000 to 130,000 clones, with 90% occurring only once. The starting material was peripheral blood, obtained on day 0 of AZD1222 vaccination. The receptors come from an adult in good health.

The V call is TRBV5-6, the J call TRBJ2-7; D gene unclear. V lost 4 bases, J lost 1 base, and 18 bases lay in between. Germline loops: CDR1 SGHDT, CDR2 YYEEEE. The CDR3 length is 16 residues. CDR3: CASSPQGQGPSYEQYF. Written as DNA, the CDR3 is TGTGCCAGCAGCCCACAAGGGCAAGGTCCTTCCTACGAGCAGTACTTC.

CDR3 loop: CATSRTGQLYNEQFF. The CDR3 coding sequence is TGTGCCACCAGCAGAACTGGACAGCTATACAATGAGCAGTTCTTC. The V gene is TRBV15, the J gene TRBJ2-1; the D gene is possibly TRBD1 (6 bases). Trimming shortened V by 2 bases and J by 4 bases, and 12 bases separated the two germline ends. CDR3 length: 15 residues. Germline-derived CDR1 and CDR2 are LNHNV and YYDKDF (reference sequence).

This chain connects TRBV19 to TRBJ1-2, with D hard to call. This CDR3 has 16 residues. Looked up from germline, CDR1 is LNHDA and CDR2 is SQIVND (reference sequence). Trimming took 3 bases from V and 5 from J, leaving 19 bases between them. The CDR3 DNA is TGTGCCAGTAGTATTTTTCGGGAAAGTCGGTCTTATGGCTACACCTTC. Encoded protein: CASSIFRESRSYGYTF.

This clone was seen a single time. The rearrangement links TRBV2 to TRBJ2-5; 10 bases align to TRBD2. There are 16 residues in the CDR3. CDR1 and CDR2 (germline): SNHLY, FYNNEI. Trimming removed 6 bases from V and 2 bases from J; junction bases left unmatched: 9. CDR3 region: CASRRTSGGLQETQYF. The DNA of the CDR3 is TGTGCCAGCAGGCGGACTAGCGGCGGGTTACAAGAGACCCAGTACTTC. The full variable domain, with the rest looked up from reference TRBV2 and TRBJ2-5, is EPEVTQTPSHQVTQMGQEVILRCVPISNHLYFYWYRQILGQKVEFLVSFYNNEISEKSEIFDDQFSVERPDGSNFTLKIRSTKLEDSAMYFCASRRTSGGLQETQYFGPGTRLLVL.

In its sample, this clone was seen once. CDR3 coding DNA: TGTGCCAGCGGTAGAGGGAATGAGCAGTTCTTC. As protein: CASGRGNEQFF. The genes are TRBV6-5 and TRBJ2-1; tentative D call: TRBD2 (5 bases). Germline-derived CDR1 and CDR2 are MNHEY and SVGAGI. The CDR3 has 11 amino acids. Deletions cut 8 bases from V and 7 bases from J, with 9 bases between.

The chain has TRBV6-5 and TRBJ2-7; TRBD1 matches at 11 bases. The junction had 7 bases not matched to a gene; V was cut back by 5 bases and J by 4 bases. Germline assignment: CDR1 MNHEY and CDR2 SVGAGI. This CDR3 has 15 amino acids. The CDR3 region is CASSKPGTGGYEQYF. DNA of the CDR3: TGTGCCAGCAGTAAACCCGGGACAGGGGGGTACGAGCAGTACTTC.

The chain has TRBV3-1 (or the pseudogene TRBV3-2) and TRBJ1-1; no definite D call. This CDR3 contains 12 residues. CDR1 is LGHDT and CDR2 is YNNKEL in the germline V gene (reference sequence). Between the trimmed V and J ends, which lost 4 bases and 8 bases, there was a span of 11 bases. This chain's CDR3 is CASSPGSREAFF. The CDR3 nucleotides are TGTGCCAGCAGCCCGGGAAGTAGGGAAGCTTTCTTT.

CDR3 amino acids: CASKRTANQPQHF. The CDR3 DNA follows: TGTGCCAGCAAGAGGACGGCGAATCAGCCCCAGCATTTT. The chain employs TRBV6-5 and TRBJ1-5; D is unresolved. Trimming took 7 bases from V and 4 from J, leaving 11 bases between them. The germline gives CDR1 MNHEY, CDR2 SVGAGI. This CDR3 region has 13 residues.

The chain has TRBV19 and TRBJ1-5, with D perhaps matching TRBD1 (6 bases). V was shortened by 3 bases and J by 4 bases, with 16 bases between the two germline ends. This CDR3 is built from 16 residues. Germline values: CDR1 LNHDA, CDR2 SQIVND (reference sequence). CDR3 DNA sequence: TGTGCCAGTAGTATCGTAGGGGCCAGGGGTAATCAGCCCCAGCATTTT. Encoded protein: CASSIVGARGNQPQHF.

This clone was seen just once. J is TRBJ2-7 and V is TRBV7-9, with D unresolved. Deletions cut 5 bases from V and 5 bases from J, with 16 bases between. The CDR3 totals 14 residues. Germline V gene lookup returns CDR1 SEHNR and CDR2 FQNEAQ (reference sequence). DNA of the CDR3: TGTGCCAGCAGCCGGGCCGGTAGTTATAACGAGCAGTACTTC. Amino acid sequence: CASSRAGSYNEQYF.

The CDR3 sequence is CASSQVQGRGYTF. DNA of the CDR3: TGTGCCAGCAGCCAAGTACAGGGACGCGGCTACACCTTC. J is TRBJ1-2 and V is TRBV14; tentative D call: TRBD1 (6 bases). CDR1 and CDR2 (germline): SGHDN, FVKESK. Trimming took off 1 base at V and 8 bases at J, with 11 bases between the two ends. The length of the CDR3 is 13 residues.

This CDR3 is CASRGRTSEQYF. CDR3 coding DNA: TGTGCCAGCAGGGGACGAACTAGCGAGCAGTACTTC. The V call is TRBV7-3, the J call TRBJ2-7; D tentatively reads TRBD1 or TRBD2 (5 bases each). The CDR3 is 12 residues long. CDR1 is SGHTA and CDR2 is FQGTGA in the germline V gene. Trimming removed 6 bases from V and 6 bases from J, with 12 bases in between.

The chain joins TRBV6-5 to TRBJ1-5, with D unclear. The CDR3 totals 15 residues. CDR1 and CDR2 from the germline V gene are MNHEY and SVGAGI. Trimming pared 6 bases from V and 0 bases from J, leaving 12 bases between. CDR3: CASSPLGASNQPQHF. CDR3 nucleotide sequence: TGTGCCAGCAGCCCGTTAGGAGCTAGCAATCAGCCCCAGCATTTT.

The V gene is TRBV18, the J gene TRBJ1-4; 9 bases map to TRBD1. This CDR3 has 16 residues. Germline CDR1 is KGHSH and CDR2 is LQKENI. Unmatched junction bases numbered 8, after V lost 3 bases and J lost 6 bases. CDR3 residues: CASSPRGQGIDEKLFF. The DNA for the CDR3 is TGTGCCAGCTCACCGCGGGGACAGGGTATTGATGAAAAACTGTTTTTT.

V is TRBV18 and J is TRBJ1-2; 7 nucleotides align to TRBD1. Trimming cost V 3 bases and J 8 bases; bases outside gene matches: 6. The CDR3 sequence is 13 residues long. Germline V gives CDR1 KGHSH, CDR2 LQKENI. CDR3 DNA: TGTGCCAGCTCACCTACAGGGGACGACGGCTACACCTTC. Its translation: CASSPTGDDGYTF.

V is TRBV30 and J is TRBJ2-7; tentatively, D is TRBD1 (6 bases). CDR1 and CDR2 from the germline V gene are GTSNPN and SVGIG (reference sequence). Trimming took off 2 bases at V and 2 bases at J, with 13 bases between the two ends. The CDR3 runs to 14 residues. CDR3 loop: CAWSKTGGPYEQYF. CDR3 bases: TGTGCCTGGAGTAAGACAGGAGGACCCTACGAGCAGTACTTC.

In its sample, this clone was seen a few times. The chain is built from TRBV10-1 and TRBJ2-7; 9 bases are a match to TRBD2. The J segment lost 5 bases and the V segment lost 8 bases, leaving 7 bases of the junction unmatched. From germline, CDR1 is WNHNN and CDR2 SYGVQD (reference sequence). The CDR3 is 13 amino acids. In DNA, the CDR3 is TGCGCCAGCTCGATTAGCGGGAGTAACGAGCAGTACTTC. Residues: CASSISGSNEQYF.

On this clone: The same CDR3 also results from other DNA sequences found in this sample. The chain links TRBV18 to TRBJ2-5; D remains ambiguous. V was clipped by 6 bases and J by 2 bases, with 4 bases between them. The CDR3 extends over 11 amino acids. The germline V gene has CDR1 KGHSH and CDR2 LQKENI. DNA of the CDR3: TGTGCCAGCTCGGCTCAAGAGACCCAGTACTTC. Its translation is CASSAQETQYF.

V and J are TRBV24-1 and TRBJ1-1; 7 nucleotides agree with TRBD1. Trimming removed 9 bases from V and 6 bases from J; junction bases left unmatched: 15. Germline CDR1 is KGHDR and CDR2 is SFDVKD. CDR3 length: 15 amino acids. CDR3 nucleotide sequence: TGTGCCACCTCTCAATCCGGGACAGAGAGGGCTGAAGCTTTCTTT. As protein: CATSQSGTERAEAFF.

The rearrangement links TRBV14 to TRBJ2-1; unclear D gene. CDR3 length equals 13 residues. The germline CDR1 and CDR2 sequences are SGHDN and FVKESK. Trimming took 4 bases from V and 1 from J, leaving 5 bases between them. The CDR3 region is CASSLRSYNEQFF. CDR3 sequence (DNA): TGTGCCAGCAGCCTTAGGTCCTACAATGAGCAGTTCTTC.

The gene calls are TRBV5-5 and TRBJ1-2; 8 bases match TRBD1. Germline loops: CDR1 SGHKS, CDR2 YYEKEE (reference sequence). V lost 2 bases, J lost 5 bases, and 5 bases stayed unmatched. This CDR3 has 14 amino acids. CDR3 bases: TGTGCCAGCAGCTTTCAGGGGGCAAATTATGGCTACACCTTC. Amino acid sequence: CASSFQGANYGYTF.